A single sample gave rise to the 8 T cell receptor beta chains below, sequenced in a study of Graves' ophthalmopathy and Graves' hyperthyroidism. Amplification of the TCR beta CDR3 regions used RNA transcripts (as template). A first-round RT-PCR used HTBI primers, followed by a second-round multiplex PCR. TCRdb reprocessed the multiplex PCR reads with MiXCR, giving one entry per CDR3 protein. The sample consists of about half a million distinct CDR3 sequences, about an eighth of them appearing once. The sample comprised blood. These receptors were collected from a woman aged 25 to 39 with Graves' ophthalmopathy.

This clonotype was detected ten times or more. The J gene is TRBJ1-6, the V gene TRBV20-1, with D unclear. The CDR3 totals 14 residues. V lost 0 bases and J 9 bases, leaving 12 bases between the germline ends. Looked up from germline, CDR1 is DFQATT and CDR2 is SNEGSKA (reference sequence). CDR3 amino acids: CSAREEDISSPLHF. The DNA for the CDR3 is TGCAGTGCTAGAGAAGAAGATATCAGTTCACCCCTCCACTTT.

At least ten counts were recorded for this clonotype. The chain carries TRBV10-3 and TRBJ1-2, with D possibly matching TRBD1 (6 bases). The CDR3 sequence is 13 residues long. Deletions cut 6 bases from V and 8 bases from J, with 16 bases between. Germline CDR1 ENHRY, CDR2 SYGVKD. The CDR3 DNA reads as TGTGCCATCAGCCCGGACAGACCGGAGGGCTACACCTTC. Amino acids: CAISPDRPEGYTF.

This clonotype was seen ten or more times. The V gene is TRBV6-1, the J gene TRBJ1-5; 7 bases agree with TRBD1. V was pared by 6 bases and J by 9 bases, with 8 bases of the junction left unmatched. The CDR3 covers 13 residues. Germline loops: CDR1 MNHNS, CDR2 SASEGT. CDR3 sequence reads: CASSRDSPGPQHF. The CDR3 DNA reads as TGTGCCAGCAGCCGGGACAGCCCAGGGCCCCAGCATTTT.

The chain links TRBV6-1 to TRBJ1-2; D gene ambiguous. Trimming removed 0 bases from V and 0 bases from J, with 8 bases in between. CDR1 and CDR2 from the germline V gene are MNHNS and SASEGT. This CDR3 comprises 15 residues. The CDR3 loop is CASSEALSANYGYTF. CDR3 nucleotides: TGTGCCAGCAGTGAAGCGCTAAGCGCTAACTATGGCTACACCTTC.

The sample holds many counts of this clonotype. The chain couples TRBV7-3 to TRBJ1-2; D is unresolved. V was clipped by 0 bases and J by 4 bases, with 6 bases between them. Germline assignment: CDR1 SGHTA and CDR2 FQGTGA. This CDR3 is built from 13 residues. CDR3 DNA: TGTGCCAGCAGCTTAACACCAGGCTATGGCTACACCTTC. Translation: CASSLTPGYGYTF.

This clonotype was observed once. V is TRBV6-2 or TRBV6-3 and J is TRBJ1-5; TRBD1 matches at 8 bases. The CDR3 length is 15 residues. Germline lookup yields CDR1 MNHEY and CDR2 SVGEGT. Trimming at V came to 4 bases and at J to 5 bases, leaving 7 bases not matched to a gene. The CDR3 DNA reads TGTGCCAGCAGTTCCCGGGACAGGTGGGATCAGCCCCAGCATTTT. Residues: CASSSRDRWDQPQHF.

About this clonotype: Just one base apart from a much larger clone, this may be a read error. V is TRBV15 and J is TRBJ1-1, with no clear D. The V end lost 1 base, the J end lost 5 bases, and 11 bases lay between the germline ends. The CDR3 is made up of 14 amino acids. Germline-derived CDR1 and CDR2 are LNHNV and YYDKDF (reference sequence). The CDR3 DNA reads TGTGCCACCAGCAGAGGTCGAGGAGGAACTGAAGCTTTCTTT. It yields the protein CATSRGRGGTEAFF.

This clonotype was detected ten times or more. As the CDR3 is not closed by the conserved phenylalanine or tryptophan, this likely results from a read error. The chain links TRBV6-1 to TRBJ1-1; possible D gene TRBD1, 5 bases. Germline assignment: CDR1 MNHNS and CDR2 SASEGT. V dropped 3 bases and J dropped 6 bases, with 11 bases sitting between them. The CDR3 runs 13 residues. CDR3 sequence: CASSDDSIAEAFL. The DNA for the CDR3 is TGTGCCAGCAGTGACGACAGTATAGCTGAAGCTTTCTTG.